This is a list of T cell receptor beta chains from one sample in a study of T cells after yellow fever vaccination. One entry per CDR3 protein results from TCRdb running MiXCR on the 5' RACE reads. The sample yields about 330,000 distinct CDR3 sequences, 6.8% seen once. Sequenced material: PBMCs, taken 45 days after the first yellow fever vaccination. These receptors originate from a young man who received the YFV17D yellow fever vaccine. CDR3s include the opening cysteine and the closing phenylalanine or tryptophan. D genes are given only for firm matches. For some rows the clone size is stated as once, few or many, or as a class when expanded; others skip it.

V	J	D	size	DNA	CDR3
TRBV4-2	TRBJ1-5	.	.	TGTGCCAGCAGCCAAGATGAGGATCAGCCCCAGCATTTT	CASSQDEDQPQHF
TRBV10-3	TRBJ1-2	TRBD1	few	TGTGCCATCAGTGGAGGGGACAGGACTAACTATGGCTACACCTTC	CAISGGDRTNYGYTF
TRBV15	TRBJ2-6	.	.	TGTGCCACCAGCAGAGATCGGTCAGGGGTCAACGTCCTGACTTTC	CATSRDRSGVNVLTF
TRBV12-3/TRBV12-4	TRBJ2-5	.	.	TGTGCCAGCACCATTCCGGGGGAGACCCAGTACTTC	CASTIPGETQYF
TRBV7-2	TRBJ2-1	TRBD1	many	TGTGCCAGCAGCCCGACAGGGGGCGCCTACAATGAGCAGTTCTTC	CASSPTGGAYNEQFF
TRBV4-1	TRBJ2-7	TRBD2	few	TGCGCCAGCAGCCCCCGGGGGGACGAGCAGTACTTC	CASSPRGDEQYF
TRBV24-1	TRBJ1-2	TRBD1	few	TGTGCCACCAGTGACCTAGACAGGGGAGAAGGCTACACCTTC	CATSDLDRGEGYTF
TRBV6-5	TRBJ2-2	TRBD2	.	TGTGCCAGCAGTTACTCCCTAGCGGGGACGAACACCGGGGAGCTGTTTTTT	CASSYSLAGTNTGELFF
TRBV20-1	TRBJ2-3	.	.	TGCAGTGCTAGTGTAACAGATACGCAGTATTTT	CSASVTDTQYF
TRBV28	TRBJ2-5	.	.	TGTGCCAGCACTCCCGGAGCTCCCGAGACCCAGTACTTC	CASTPGAPETQYF
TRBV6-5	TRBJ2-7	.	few	TGTGCCAGCAGTTACTCGATATCCCCACCTCAGTCGGGGGCCTACGAGCAGTACTTC	CASSYSISPPQSGAYEQYF
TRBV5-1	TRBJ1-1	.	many	TGCGCCAGCAGCCCCGCCCCGGTGCCGAACACTGAAGCTTTCTTT	CASSPAPVPNTEAFF
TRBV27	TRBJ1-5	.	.	TGTGCCAGCAGTGCCCGAGGAGATAGCAATCAGCCCCAGCATTTT	CASSARGDSNQPQHF
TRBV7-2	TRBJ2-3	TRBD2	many	TGTGCCAGCAGCGTCGCCCCGACCCGGGAGGCTACGCAGTATTTT	CASSVAPTREATQYF
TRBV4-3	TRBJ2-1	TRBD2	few	TGCGCCAGCAGCACTCCGGCGGGGGGGCTCTACAATGAGCAGTTCTTC	CASSTPAGGLYNEQFF
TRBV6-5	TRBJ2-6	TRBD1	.	TGTGCCAGCAGTTACGGACAGGGCTCTGGGGCCAACGTCCTGACTTTC	CASSYGQGSGANVLTF
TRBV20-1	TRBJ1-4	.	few	TGCAGTGCTCGGTGGGGGAGTGAAAAACTGTTTTTT	CSARWGSEKLFF